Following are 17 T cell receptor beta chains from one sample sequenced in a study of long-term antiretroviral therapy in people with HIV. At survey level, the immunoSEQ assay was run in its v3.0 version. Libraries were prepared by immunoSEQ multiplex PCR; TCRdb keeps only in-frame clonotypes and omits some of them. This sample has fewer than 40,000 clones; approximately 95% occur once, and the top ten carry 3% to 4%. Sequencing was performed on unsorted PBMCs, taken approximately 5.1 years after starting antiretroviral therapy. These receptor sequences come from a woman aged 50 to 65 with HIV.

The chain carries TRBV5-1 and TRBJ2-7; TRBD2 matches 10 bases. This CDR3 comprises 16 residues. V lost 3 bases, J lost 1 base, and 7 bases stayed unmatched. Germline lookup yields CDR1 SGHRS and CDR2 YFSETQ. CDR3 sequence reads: CASSSSGLAASYEQYF. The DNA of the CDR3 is TGCGCCAGCAGCTCCAGTGGACTAGCGGCTTCCTACGAGCAGTACTTC.

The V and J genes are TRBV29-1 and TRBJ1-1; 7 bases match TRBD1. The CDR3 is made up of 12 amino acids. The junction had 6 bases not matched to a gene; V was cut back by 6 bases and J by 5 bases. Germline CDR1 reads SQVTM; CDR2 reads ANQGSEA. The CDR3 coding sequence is TGCAGCGTCAGGGGGGGTGAAACTGAAGCTTTCTTT. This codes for CSVRGGETEAFF.

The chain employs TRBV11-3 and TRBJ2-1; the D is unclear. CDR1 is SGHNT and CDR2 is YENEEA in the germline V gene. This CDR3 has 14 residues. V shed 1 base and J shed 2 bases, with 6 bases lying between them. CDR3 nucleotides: TGTGCCAGCAGCTTAGGGGGAACCTACAATGAGCAGTTCTTC. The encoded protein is CASSLGGTYNEQFF.

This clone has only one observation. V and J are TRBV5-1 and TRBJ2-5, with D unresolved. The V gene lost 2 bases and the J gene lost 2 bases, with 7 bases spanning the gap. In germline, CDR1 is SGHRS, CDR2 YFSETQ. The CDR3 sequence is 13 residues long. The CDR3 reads CASSLRLQETQYF. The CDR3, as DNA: TGCGCCAGCAGCTTACGGCTACAAGAGACCCAGTACTTC.

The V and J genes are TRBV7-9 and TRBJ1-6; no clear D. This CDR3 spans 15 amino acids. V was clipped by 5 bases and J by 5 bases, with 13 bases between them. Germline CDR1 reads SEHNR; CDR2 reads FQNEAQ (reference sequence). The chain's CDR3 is CASSPAGIDNSPLHF. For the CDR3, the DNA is TGTGCCAGCAGCCCCGCGGGGATCGATAATTCACCCCTCCACTTT.

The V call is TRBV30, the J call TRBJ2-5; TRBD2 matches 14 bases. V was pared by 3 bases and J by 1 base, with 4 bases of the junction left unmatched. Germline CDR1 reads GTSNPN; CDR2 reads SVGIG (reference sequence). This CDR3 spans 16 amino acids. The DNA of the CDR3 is TGTGCCTGGAGCCGACTAGCGGGGGGGGTCCAAGAGACCCAGTACTTC. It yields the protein CAWSRLAGGVQETQYF.

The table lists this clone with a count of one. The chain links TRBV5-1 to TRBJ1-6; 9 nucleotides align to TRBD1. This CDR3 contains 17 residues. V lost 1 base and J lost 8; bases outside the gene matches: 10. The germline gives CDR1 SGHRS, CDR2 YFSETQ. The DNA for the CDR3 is TGCGCCAGCAGCTTGTTACTGGGACAGGGACTACATTCACCCCTCCACTTT. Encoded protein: CASSLLLGQGLHSPLHF.

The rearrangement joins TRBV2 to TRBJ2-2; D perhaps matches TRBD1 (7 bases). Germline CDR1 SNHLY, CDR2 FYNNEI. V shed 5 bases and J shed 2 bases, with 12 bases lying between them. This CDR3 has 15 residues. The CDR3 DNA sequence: TGTGCCAGCAGTCGACAGGGACTTAACACCGGGGAGCTGTTTTTT. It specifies CASSRQGLNTGELFF.

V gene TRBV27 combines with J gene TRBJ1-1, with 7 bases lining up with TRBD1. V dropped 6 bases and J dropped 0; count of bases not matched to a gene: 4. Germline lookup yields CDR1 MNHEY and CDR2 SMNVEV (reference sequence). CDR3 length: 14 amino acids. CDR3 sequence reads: CASSPGQMNTEAFF. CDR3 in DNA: TGTGCCAGCAGCCCGGGACAGATGAACACTGAAGCTTTCTTT.

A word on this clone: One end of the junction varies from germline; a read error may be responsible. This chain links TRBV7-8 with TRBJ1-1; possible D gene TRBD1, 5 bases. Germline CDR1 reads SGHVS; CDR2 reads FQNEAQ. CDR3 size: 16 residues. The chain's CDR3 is CASTGTGGSRNSEAFF. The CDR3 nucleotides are TGTGCCAGCACCGGGACCGGAGGAAGCAGGAACTCTGAAGCTTTCTTT.

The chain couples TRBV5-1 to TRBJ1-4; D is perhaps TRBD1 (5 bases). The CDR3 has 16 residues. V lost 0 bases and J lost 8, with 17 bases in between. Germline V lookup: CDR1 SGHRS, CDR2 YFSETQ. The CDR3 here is CASSLASAGTGEKLFF. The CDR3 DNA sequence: TGCGCCAGCAGCTTGGCGAGCGCCGGGACGGGGGAAAAACTGTTTTTT.

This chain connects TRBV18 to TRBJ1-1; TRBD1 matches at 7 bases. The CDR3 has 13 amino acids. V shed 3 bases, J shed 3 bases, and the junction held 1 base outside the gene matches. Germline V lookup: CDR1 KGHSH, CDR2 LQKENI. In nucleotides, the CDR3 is TGTGCCAGCTCACCGGGACAGTACACTGAAGCTTTCTTT. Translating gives CASSPGQYTEAFF.

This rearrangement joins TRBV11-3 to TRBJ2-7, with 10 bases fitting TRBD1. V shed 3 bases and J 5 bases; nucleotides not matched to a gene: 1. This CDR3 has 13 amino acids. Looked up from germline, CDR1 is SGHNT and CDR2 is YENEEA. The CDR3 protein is CASSLTGGDEQYF. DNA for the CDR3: TGTGCCAGCAGCTTGACAGGGGGCGACGAGCAGTACTTC.

The CDR3 spells CASTPGWSGELFF. CDR3 in DNA: TGTGCCAGCACGCCTGGTTGGTCCGGGGAGCTGTTTTTT. V is TRBV6-5 and J is TRBJ2-2, with D unclear. Germline loops: CDR1 MNHEY, CDR2 SVGAGI. Between the trimmed V and J ends, which lost 7 bases and 6 bases, there was a span of 12 bases. CDR3 length: 13 residues.

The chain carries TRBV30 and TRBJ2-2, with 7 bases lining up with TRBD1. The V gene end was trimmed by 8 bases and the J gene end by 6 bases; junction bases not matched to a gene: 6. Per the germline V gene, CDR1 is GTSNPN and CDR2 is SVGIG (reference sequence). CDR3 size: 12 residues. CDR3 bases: TGTGCCCTCACAGGGGTCCCCGGGGAGCTGTTTTTT. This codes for CALTGVPGELFF.

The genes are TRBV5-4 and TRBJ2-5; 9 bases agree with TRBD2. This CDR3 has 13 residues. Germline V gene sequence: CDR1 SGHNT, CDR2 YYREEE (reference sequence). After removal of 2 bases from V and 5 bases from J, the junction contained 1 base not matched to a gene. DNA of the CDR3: TGTGCCAGCAGCTTAAGCGGGGGGGAGACCCAGTACTTC. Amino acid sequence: CASSLSGGETQYF.

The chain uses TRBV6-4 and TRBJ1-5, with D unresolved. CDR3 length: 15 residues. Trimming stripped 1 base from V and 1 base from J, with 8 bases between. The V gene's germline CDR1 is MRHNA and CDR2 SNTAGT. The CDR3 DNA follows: TGTGCCAGCAGTGACTGGTCAGGAAGCAATCAGCCCCAGCATTTT. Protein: CASSDWSGSNQPQHF.